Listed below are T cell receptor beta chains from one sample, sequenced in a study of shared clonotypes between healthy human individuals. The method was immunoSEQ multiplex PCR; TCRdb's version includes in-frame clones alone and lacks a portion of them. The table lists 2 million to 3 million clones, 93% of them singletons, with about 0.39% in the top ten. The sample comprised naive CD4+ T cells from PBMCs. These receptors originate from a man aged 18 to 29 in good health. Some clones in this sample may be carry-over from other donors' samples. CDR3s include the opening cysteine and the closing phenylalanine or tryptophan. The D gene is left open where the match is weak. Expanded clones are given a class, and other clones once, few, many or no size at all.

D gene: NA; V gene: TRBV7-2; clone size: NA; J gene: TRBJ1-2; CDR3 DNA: TGTGCCAGCAGCTTAGTTCGGGGGGGAAATAACTATGGCTACACCTTC; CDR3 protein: CASSLVRGGNNYGYTF
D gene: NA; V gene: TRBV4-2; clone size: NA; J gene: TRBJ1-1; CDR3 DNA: TGTGCCAGCAGCCAAGATTGGACGACGGACACTGAAGCTTTCTTT; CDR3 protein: CASSQDWTTDTEAFF
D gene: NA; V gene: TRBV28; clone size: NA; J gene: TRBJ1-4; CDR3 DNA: TGTGCCAGCAGCAGTAAAGGCGACGAACACCCCTATCAACTGTTTTTT; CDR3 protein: CASSSKGDEHPYQLFF
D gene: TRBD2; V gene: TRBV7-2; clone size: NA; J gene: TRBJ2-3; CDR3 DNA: TGTGCCAGCAGCTTAGCGCTTAGCGGGAGGACTACTAGCACAGATACGCAGTATTTT; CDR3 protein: CASSLALSGRTTSTDTQYF
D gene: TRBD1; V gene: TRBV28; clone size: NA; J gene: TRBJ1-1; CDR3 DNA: TGTGCCAATATGGACAGGGCTGGCACTGAAGCTTTCTTT; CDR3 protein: CANMDRAGTEAFF
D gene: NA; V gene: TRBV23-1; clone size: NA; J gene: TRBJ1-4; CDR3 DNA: TGCGCCAGCAGTCAATCCGGGGAAGAAAAACTGTTTTTT; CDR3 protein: CASSQSGEEKLFF
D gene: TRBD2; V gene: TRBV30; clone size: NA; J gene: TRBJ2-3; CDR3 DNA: TGTGCCTGGAGTCCGGGACTAGCGGGGACAGATACGCAGTATTTT; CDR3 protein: CAWSPGLAGTDTQYF
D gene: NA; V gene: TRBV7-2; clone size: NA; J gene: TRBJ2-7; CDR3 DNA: TGTGCCAGCAGCTCTCACTACGAGCAGTACTTC; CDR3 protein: CASSSHYEQYF
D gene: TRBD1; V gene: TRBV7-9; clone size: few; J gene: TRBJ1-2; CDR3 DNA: TGTGCCAGCAGCCGGGACAGCCGGATTGGCTATGGCTACACCTTC; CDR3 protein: CASSRDSRIGYGYTF
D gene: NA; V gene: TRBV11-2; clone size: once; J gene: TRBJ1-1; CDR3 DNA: TGTGCCAGCAGCTTACTAATTGCCACTGAAGCTTTCTTT; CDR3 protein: CASSLLIATEAFF
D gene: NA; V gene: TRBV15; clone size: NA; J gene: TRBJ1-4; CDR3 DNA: TGTGCCACCAGCAGAGGACACGAAACTAATGAAAAACTGTTTTTT; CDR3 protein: CATSRGHETNEKLFF
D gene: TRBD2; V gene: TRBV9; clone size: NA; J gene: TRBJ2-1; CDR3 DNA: TGTGCCAGCAGCATAGGGGCGGGAGGCCCGAACCTTTACAATGAGCAGTTCTTC; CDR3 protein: CASSIGAGGPNLYNEQFF
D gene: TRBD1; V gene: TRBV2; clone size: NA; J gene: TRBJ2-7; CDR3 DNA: TGTGCCAGCAGTGAGTGGGACAGTCGGAACGAGCAGTACTTC; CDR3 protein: CASSEWDSRNEQYF
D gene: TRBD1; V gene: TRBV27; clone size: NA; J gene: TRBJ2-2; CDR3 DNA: TGTGCCAGCAGTTTAAACAGGGGCAGGTCCGGGGAGCTGTTTTTT; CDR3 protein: CASSLNRGRSGELFF
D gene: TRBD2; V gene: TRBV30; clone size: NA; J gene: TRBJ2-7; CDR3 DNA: TGTGCATCGGAGGGGCTAGCGGGATTTGAGCAGTACTTC; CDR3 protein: CASEGLAGFEQYF
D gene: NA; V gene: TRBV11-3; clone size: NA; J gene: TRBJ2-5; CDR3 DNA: TGTGCCAGCAGCTTAGCGGAAGAGACCCAGTACTTC; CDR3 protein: CASSLAEETQYF
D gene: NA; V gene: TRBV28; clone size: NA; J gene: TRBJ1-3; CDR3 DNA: TGTGCCAGCAGTTTGATGGGTTCTGGAAACACCATATATTTT; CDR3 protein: CASSLMGSGNTIYF
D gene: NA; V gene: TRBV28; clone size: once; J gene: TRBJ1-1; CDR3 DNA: TGTGCCAGCAGTTGGGTCCTGAACACTGAAGCTTTCTTT; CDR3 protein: CASSWVLNTEAFF
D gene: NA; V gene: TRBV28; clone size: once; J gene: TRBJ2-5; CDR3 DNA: TGTGCCAGCAGTTTATCGTCCGGGAGCACGAGGGTGCAGTACTTC; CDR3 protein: CASSLSSGSTRVQYF
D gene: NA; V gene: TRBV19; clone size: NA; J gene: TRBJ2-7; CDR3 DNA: TGTGCCAGTAGTACTTACCTGTACGAGCAGTACTTC; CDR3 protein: CASSTYLYEQYF
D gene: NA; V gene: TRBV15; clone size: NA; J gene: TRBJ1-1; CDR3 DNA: TGTGCCACCAGCAGGGTTTTAGGGGGCACTGAAGCTTTCTTT; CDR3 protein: CATSRVLGGTEAFF